This T cell receptor beta chain came from a study of STAT3 mutations in large granular lymphocyte leukemia. Study-level results: Some patients had dominant TCR clones larger than their STAT3 mutant burden. Every T-LGLL patient had at least one immunodominant TCRbeta clonotype. All newly emerging clones after therapy were STAT3 wild type.

To note about this clone: What it binds is unknown.

TCRdb's table, derived via immunoSEQ multiplex PCR, lists solely in-frame clones and lacks some. Of over 30,000 clones in the sample, about 88% were seen once. V lost 2 bases and J lost 0; bases outside the gene matches: 12. This CDR3 spans 19 amino acids. Germline CDR1 and CDR2: SGHAT and FQNNGV. The sample consisted of PBMCs. The receptor was isolated from a human donor with T large granular lymphocyte leukemia. Some clones in this sample may be carry-over from other donors' samples. The rearrangement links TRBV11-2 to TRBJ2-1, with 8 nucleotides matching TRBD2. CDR3 sequence: CASSLPAGALASSYNEQFF. The CDR3 DNA reads TGTGCCAGCAGCTTACCAGCGGGGGCCCTCGCGAGCTCCTACAATGAGCAGTTCTTC.